This T cell receptor (beta chain) appears in the sequencing data of a study of shared clonotypes between healthy human individuals. On the study more broadly: The cohort comprised a couple of women and a few men. Their ages spanned 18 to 49 years. Per donor, three plates held CD4 naive cells, three held CD4 memory, two held CD8 naive and one held CD8 memory.

Germline CDR1 and CDR2: LGHNT and FRNRAP. The CDR3 extends over 15 amino acids. Trimming left V 0 bases short and J 0 bases short, with 9 bases between. The method was immunoSEQ multiplex PCR; TCRdb's version includes in-frame clones alone and lacks a portion of them. The sample contains more than 1,200,000 clones, 98% to 99% of which appear only once. General observations from the study: Non-shared clonotypes were found to have lower generation probabilities than the clonotypes that were shared by all four of the sorted-subset donors.

Concerning this clone: Its antigen remains unidentified.

The sequenced sample consisted of naive CD4+ T cells sorted from blood. Subset here: CD45RA+ positively selected. This clonotype was sampled from a man aged 25 to 40 in good health. The chain joins TRBV12-5 to TRBJ2-7, with D hard to call. CDR3 sequence: CASGLVKQDSYEQYF. In DNA, the CDR3 is TGTGCTAGTGGTTTGGTAAAGCAAGACTCCTACGAGCAGTACTTC.